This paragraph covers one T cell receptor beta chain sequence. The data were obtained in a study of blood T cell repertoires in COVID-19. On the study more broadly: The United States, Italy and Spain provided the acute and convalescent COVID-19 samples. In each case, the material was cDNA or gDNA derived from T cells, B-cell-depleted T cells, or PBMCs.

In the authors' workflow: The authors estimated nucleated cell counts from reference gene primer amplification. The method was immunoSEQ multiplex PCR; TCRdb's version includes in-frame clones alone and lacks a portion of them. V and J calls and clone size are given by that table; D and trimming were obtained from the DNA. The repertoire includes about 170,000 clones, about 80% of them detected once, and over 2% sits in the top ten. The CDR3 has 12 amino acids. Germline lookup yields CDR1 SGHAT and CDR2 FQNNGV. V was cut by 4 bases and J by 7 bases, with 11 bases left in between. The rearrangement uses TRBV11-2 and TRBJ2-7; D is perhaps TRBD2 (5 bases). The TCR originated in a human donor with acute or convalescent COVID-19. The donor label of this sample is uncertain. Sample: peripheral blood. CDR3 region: CASSSRGREQYF. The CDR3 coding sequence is TGTGCCAGCAGCTCACGGGGAAGGGAGCAGTACTTC.